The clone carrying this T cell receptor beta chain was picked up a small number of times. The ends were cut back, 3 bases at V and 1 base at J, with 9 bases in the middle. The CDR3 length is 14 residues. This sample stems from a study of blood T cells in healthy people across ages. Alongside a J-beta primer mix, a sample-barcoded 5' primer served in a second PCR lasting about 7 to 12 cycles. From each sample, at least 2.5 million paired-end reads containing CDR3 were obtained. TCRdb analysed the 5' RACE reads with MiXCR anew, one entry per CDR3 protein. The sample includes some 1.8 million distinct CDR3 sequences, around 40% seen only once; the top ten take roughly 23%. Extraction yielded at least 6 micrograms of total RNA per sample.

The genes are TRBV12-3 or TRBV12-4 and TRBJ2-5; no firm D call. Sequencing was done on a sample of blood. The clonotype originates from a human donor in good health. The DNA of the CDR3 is TGTGCCAGCAGTTTCCGACATAGCCAAGAGACCCAGTACTTC. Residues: CASSFRHSQETQYF.